The 4 T cell receptor beta chains below all came from one sample that was sequenced in a study of T-cell memory formation after mild COVID-19. TCRdb fed the 5' RACE reads into MiXCR, producing one record per CDR3 protein. The table records about 270,000 distinct CDR3 sequences, under 20% of them present only once. The specimen was PBMCs or a T cell subset sorted from them (not recorded which). These TCRs come from a young man who had mild COVID-19 (a few samples of this study predate the infection). Cell type and time point are not known.

The chain recombines TRBV20-1 with TRBJ1-2, with TRBD1 as a possible D gene (5 bases). Germline CDR1 DFQATT, CDR2 SNEGSKA (reference sequence). The CDR3 has 11 amino acids. CDR3 in DNA: TGCAGCTGGATCGGGACGAATGGCTACACCTTC. This sequence encodes CSWIGTNGYTF.

V and J are TRBV6-6 and TRBJ2-1, with a tentative D call TRBD2 (6 bases). Germline loops: CDR1 MNHNY, CDR2 SVGAGI (reference sequence). The CDR3 is 15 residues long. V lost 4 bases to trimming and J lost 0 bases, with 10 bases between them. CDR3 region: CASSLAESSYNEQFF. DNA for the CDR3: TGTGCCAGCAGTTTAGCGGAAAGCTCCTACAATGAGCAGTTCTTC.

V and J are TRBV7-8 and TRBJ1-5; D is unclear. The CDR3 is 14 amino acids. The V and J ends lost 1 base and 3 bases respectively, with 7 bases between them. The V gene's germline CDR1 is SGHVS and CDR2 FQNEAQ. The CDR3 sequence is CASSLGAYNQPQHF. CDR3 DNA sequence: TGTGCCAGCAGCTTAGGAGCGTACAATCAGCCCCAGCATTTT.

This clonotype turned up a few times. A junction end diverges from the germline sequence, so it may reflect a read error. The chain links TRBV6-2 or TRBV6-3 to TRBJ1-3; D not certain. Germline V gene data show CDR1 as MNHEY and CDR2 as SVGEGT. This CDR3 has 18 residues. This CDR3 reads CASTAERWEGNSGNTIYF. The CDR3 DNA follows: TGTGCCAGCACCGCGGAGAGGTGGGAAGGCAACTCTGGAAACACTATATATTTT.